The 17 T cell receptor beta chains reported below all come from one sample, sequenced in a study of T-cell memory formation after mild COVID-19. TCRdb itself ran the 5' RACE reads through MiXCR, one entry per CDR3 protein. The table shows hundreds of thousands of distinct CDR3 sequences, with roughly 18% occurring only once. Sequencing input: PBMCs or a T cell subset sorted from them (not recorded which). Receptor source: a young man who had mild COVID-19 (a few samples of this study predate the infection). Cell type and time point are not known.

The J gene is TRBJ1-5, the V gene TRBV6-2 or TRBV6-3; no firm D call. The V and J ends lost 2 bases and 7 bases respectively, with 9 bases between them. The CDR3 runs 13 residues. The germline CDR1 and CDR2 sequences are MNHEY and SVGEGT. The CDR3 nucleotides read TGTGCCAGCAGTTACAGGAGCGCCCAGCCCCAGCATTTT. This encodes CASSYRSAQPQHF.

There are a few counts of this clonotype. This rearrangement joins TRBV5-1 to TRBJ2-5; 9 bases line up with TRBD2. The J segment lost 3 bases and the V segment lost 1 base, leaving 1 base of the junction unmatched. This CDR3 has 14 residues. Per the germline V gene, CDR1 is SGHRS and CDR2 is YFSETQ. The CDR3 DNA reads as TGCGCCAGCAGCTTGATAGCGGGGGAAGAGACCCAGTACTTC. It specifies CASSLIAGEETQYF.

The chain links TRBV5-6 to TRBJ2-3, with a tentative D call TRBD1 (5 bases). Germline CDR1 and CDR2: SGHDT and YYEEEE. The V gene lost 4 bases and the J gene lost 2 bases, with 14 bases spanning the gap. The CDR3 covers 15 residues. The CDR3 here is CASSASTAYTDTQYF. The CDR3 DNA reads as TGTGCCAGCAGCGCCTCGACAGCTTACACAGATACGCAGTATTTT.

This clonotype was seen a few times. The chain carries TRBV20-1 and TRBJ1-5; no reliable D call. CDR1 and CDR2 (germline): DFQATT, SNEGSKA (reference sequence). The V gene lost 3 bases and the J gene lost 5 bases, with 8 bases spanning the gap. This CDR3 has 12 residues. The CDR3 protein is CSASRVDQPQHF. The CDR3 DNA follows: TGCAGTGCTAGTCGTGTGGATCAGCCCCAGCATTTT.

CDR3 protein: CASTEAGDTQYF. In DNA form, the CDR3 reads TGTGCCAGTACCGAAGCGGGCGATACGCAGTATTTT. The chain employs TRBV19 and TRBJ2-3; D is possibly TRBD2 (6 bases). The CDR3 is 12 residues long. Germline-derived CDR1 and CDR2 are LNHDA and SQIVND (reference sequence). Trimming pared 7 bases from V and 6 bases from J, leaving 11 bases between.

The chain is built from TRBV18 and TRBJ1-5, with no clear D. Germline V gene lookup returns CDR1 KGHSH and CDR2 LQKENI. This CDR3 has 16 amino acids. V was cut by 4 bases and J by 2 bases, with 15 bases left in between. In nucleotides, the CDR3 is TGTGCCAGCTCACTTATGACGGAATCTGGCAATCAGCCCCAGCATTTT. This gives the protein CASSLMTESGNQPQHF.

This clonotype was counted a single time. The V and J genes are TRBV7-2 and TRBJ1-5, with unresolved D. The V gene lost 3 bases and the J gene lost 2 bases, with 8 bases spanning the gap. The CDR3 covers 14 residues. Germline-derived CDR1 and CDR2 are SGHTA and FQGNSA. Here the CDR3 reads CASSFHRGNQPQHF. The CDR3 DNA reads as TGTGCCAGCAGCTTCCATCGAGGCAATCAGCCCCAGCATTTT. Full variable domain (rest looked up from reference TRBV7-2 and TRBJ1-5): GAGVSQSPSNKVTEKGKDVELRCDPISGHTALYWYRQSLGQGLEFLIYFQGNSAPDKSGLPSDRFSAERTGGSVSTLTIQRTQQEDSAVYLCASSFHRGNQPQHFGDGTRLSIL.

Ten or more counts support this clonotype. The rearrangement uses TRBV29-1 and TRBJ1-1; 9 nucleotides line up with TRBD1. Germline CDR1 SQVTM, CDR2 ANQGSEA. The V segment lost 3 bases and the J segment 8 bases; nucleotides outside the gene matches: 19. The CDR3 is 17 amino acids. CDR3 in amino acids: CSVESVGQGGRAGEAFF. CDR3 DNA: TGCAGCGTTGAGTCAGTGGGACAGGGCGGTCGGGCGGGAGAAGCTTTCTTT.

The rearrangement uses TRBV12-3 or TRBV12-4 and TRBJ2-2; 11 nucleotides align to TRBD2. The CDR3 runs to 18 residues. With 5 bases clipped from V and 0 bases from J, the junction kept 8 bases outside the gene matches. This CDR3 is CASSGSGGVFANTGELFF. DNA of the CDR3: TGTGCCAGCAGTGGTAGCGGGGGGGTATTCGCGAACACCGGGGAGCTGTTTTTT.

The sample holds a few counts of this clonotype. V gene TRBV20-1 combines with J gene TRBJ2-2, with 15 bases matching TRBD2. CDR1 is DFQATT and CDR2 is SNEGSKA in the germline V gene (reference sequence). This CDR3 is built from 16 residues. J gave up 0 bases and V 5 bases, and 1 base lay outside the gene matches. The CDR3 sequence is CSAGLAGGPNTGELFF. The CDR3 region has the DNA TGCAGTGCTGGACTAGCGGGGGGGCCGAACACCGGGGAGCTGTTTTTT.

V and J are TRBV5-1 and TRBJ2-5, with TRBD1 identical over 7 bases. Per germline, CDR1 SGHRS and CDR2 YFSETQ. V shed 4 bases and J 5 bases; nucleotides not matched to a gene: 11. The CDR3 contains 15 residues. The CDR3 is CASSLSIGRGETQYF. Written as DNA, the CDR3 is TGCGCCAGCAGCCTTTCCATAGGCAGGGGGGAGACCCAGTACTTC.

The chain carries TRBV19 and TRBJ2-3; no clear D gene. The CDR3 runs to 15 residues. Trimming stripped 3 bases from V and 5 bases from J, with 15 bases between. CDR1 LNHDA and CDR2 SQIVND come from the germline V gene (reference sequence). DNA of the CDR3: TGTGCCAGTAGTATGCCTACACGTATTGGAGATACGCAGTATTTT. Translating it yields CASSMPTRIGDTQYF.

V and J are TRBV9 and TRBJ2-7; 7 bases match TRBD1. The germline V gene has CDR1 SGDLS and CDR2 YYNGEE. The CDR3 contains 15 residues. V shed 3 bases and J 5 bases; nucleotides not matched to a gene: 11. The CDR3 protein is CASSESPGQRDEQYF. CDR3 sequence (DNA): TGTGCCAGCAGCGAATCCCCGGGACAGAGGGACGAGCAGTACTTC.

In this sample, this clonotype turned up a few times. The chain employs TRBV7-2 and TRBJ1-6; D gene ambiguous. Germline V lookup: CDR1 SGHTA, CDR2 FQGNSA. The V end lost 6 bases, the J end lost 9 bases, and 18 bases lay between the germline ends. The CDR3 has 15 residues. CDR3 protein: CASRPIRGGGSPLHF. The CDR3 coding sequence is TGTGCCAGCAGACCCATCCGGGGTGGAGGTTCACCCCTCCACTTT.

This clonotype has a handful of counts. The V gene is TRBV7-2, the J gene TRBJ1-4; 9 nucleotides agree with TRBD1. CDR1 and CDR2 from the germline V gene are SGHTA and FQGNSA. The CDR3 has 15 amino acids. V shed 6 bases, J shed 7 bases, and the junction held 9 bases outside the gene matches. CDR3 sequence (DNA): TGTGCCAGCAGGAAAACAGGGACAGGGTTTGAAAAACTGTTTTTT. Translated, it gives CASRKTGTGFEKLFF.

This clonotype was seen more than once but under ten times. This chain links TRBV18 with TRBJ1-1; 8 nucleotides agree with TRBD1. The CDR3 has 14 amino acids. Unmatched junction bases numbered 3, after V lost 5 bases and J lost 1 base. CDR1 is KGHSH and CDR2 is LQKENI in the germline V gene. CDR3 DNA: TGTGCCAGCTCAGCGGGACAGGCGAACACTGAAGCTTTCTTT. As protein: CASSAGQANTEAFF.

Many counts were recorded for this clonotype. The chain couples TRBV5-1 to TRBJ1-2; the D is unclear. Trimming took off 3 bases at V and 7 bases at J, with 13 bases between the two ends. The germline V gene encodes CDR1 SGHRS and CDR2 YFSETQ. This CDR3 has 13 residues. For the CDR3, the DNA is TGCGCCAGCAGCTCATCGTTAATGGGTGGCTACACCTTC. This gives the protein CASSSSLMGGYTF. Filled out from reference TRBV5-1 and TRBJ1-2, the complete variable domain reads KAGVTQTPRYLIKTRGQQVTLSCSPISGHRSVSWYQQTPGQGLQFLFEYFSETQRNKGNFPGRFSGRQFSNSRSEMNVSTLELGDSALYLCASSSSLMGGYTFGSGTRLTVV.